This TCR beta chain was profiled in a study of T cells in tuberculosis (dated by TCRdb to 2016 to 2019). At the level of the whole study: The study combined CD1B tetramers and high-throughput TCR immunosequencing to characterize T cells specific for the mycobacterial lipid antigen glucose monomycolate (GMM). A South African clinical cohort compared IGRA-negative adolescents, IGRA-positive adolescents with latent tuberculosis and adults with active tuberculosis, some 10 per group.

At study entry, a tuberculin skin test and the QuantiFERON-TB GOLD In-Tube IGRA were used to screen adolescents for latent tuberculosis infection. Immunosequencing was performed on unsorted cryopreserved PBMC and covered 110,000 or so T cells per clinical donor on average. Eleven high schools in the Worcester region of the Western Cape, South Africa, served as enrollment sites for adolescents aged 12 to 18 years. Around ten M. tuberculosis-infected adolescents and about 10 uninfected adolescents, matched for age and sex, were selected. Adolescent PBMC were isolated from freshly drawn heparinized blood by density centrifugation and cryopreserved. What the study reported, not specific to this receptor: Compared with IGRA-negative controls, TCR-alpha repertoires from active tuberculosis had smaller mean NN-distances to GMM-specific TCRs, which suggests clonal expansion of these TCRs. Which clinical samples got chosen depended on the availability of cryopreserved specimens, and the active tuberculosis cases were adults, whereas the controls were adolescents. The smaller NN-distances in active tuberculosis patients were driven in part by shorter CDR3-alpha lengths, while the difference seen for TCR-beta was not statistically significant. Using GEM motif frequencies, a classifier achieved about 63% accuracy, whereas a classifier built on the diverse GMM-specific repertoire got to approximately 87% accuracy (AUROC roughly 0.9).

The germline V gene sets CDR1 to MNHEY and CDR2 to SVGAGI. Deletion took 3 bases off V and 11 bases off J, with a span of 22 bases between the germline ends. The CDR3 covers 15 residues, taking in both the cysteine and the phenylalanine. Here the CDR3 DNA is all that survives: 45 bases in frame from base 1. The immunoSEQ multiplex PCR assay was used to generate TCR libraries, with TCR-beta and/or TCR-alpha/delta assays applied to each sample. The amplified TCR libraries were sequenced on the Illumina high-throughput platform. Per the authors' processing: Clustering and dimensionality reduction were performed using pairwise TCRdist distances among GMM-specific receptors from ex vivo sorted or in vitro expanded T cells. Each clinical repertoire was scored by mean NN-distance, the average TCRdist to the nearest 10% of tetramer-positive reference sequences. To compute GEM TCR motif frequency, the fraction of unique TCRs matching known GEM sequences by V/J usage and CDR3 length was calculated. Active tuberculosis was classified by linear discriminant analysis with leave-one-out cross-validation, implemented in scikit-learn. Entries here come from immuneACCESS through TCRdb and include only in-frame sequences with V and J called. Some clones fail to appear in such tables; in the studies checked, an unresolved V gene covers under half of the shortfall, and the cause of the remainder is unknown. The DNA was the basis for D and trimming; V, J and clone size are from that table. This sample has around 35,000 clones in its table, and nearly 95% of those were observed once. Clones ranked in the top ten supply over 6.5% of the sample.

As to this clone: Its antigen remains undetermined. There are no base qualities to consult, and no much larger clone falls within one base.

The chain was built from TRBV6-5 and TRBJ1-1; the D region possibly corresponds to TRBD1 (6 bases align). The sample was PBMCs. This TCR was sampled from a donor under 30 with latent tuberculosis or without tuberculosis infection. The CDR3 is CASSYGRGFRTGAFF. Read as DNA, the sequence is TGTGCCAGCAGTTATGGCAGGGGATTCAGAACGGGTGCTTTCTTT.